This T cell receptor (beta chain) was recovered during a study of blood T cell repertoires in COVID-19. About the study: Acute-phase and convalescent COVID-19 samples originated in the United States, Italy and Spain. Sources were T cells, B-cell-depleted T cells, or PBMCs; the material itself was cDNA or gDNA.

Germline V gene sequence: CDR1 SGHVS, CDR2 FQNEAQ. The CDR3 covers 15 residues. Trimming removed 5 bases from V and 5 bases from J; junction bases left unmatched: 6. Per the original data handling: Scientists estimated how many nucleated cells there were by amplifying reference gene primers. The method was immunoSEQ multiplex PCR; TCRdb's version includes in-frame clones alone and lacks a portion of them. V and J calls plus clone size are reproduced from that table; the DNA served to infer D and trimming. The table records 190,000 or so clones, over 75% of them present only once. The receptor was derived from a woman older than 75 with active or convalescent COVID-19. The rearrangement links TRBV7-8 to TRBJ1-4; 9 nucleotides line up with TRBD1. Sample: peripheral blood. The CDR3, as DNA: TGTGCCAGCAGCCGGTGGGGACAGGGAAATGAAAAACTGTTTTTT. Amino acid sequence: CASSRWGQGNEKLFF.